This T cell receptor (beta chain) was observed in a study of identical twins. Whole-study findings and limits: In beta out-of-frame sequences, the excess sharing between twins was weaker. Conclusions came from cross-sectional statistical analysis, not from following the same donors.

Trimming stripped 6 bases from V and 2 bases from J, with 4 bases between. The germline gives CDR1 SGHRS, CDR2 YFSETQ. The CDR3 extends over 11 amino acids. A universal primer binding site was introduced by template switching. The final cDNA contained unique molecular identifiers. TCRdb reprocessed the 5' RACE reads with MiXCR, giving one entry per CDR3 protein. The sample has 500,000 to 600,000 distinct CDR3 sequences, about 20% seen once. This clonotype was counted a few times. Its antigen is currently unknown. Separately, the same data were catalogued under a study of T cells expressing NK-cell markers. From that second work: In a handful of donors, dominant NKG2C+ clonotypes were roughly 1.0-7.0% of CD8+ T cells.

This rearrangement joins TRBV5-1 to TRBJ2-3; D ambiguous. The sequence was obtained from a woman aged 18-29 years in good health. What was sequenced was CD4+ T cells sorted from blood. CDR3 sequence reads: CASKATDTQYF. The CDR3 DNA reads as TGCGCCAGCAAGGCCACAGATACGCAGTATTTT.